Listed below are T cell receptor beta chains from one sample, sequenced in a study of T cell changes during pregnancy in multiple sclerosis. Method: immunoSEQ multiplex PCR; TCRdb's copy keeps in-frame clones and lacks some. The sample contains tens of thousands of clones, approximately 92% of which appear only once. The sample in question was peripheral blood, obtained in the third trimester of pregnancy. These receptors originate from a female donor in good health, enrolled as a control in a pregnancy study. CDR3s include the opening cysteine and the closing phenylalanine or tryptophan. D genes are given only for firm matches. Size values are once, few and many counts, or a class for expanded clones, and some rows have none.

CDR3 protein	CDR3 DNA	D gene	V gene	J gene	clone size
CASSGDRGQADSNQPQHF	TGTGCCAGCAGTGGGGACAGGGGGCAAGCGGATAGCAATCAGCCCCAGCATTTT	TRBD1	TRBV2	TRBJ1-5	-
CASSSGVGNTIYF	TGTGCCAGCAGTTCAGGGGTTGGCAACACCATATATTTT	-	TRBV28	TRBJ1-3	-
CATQLAGGYNEQFF	TGTGCCACACAGCTAGCGGGGGGCTACAATGAGCAGTTCTTC	TRBD2	TRBV19	TRBJ2-1	-
CAIRGTSGYNEQFF	TGTGCCATCAGAGGGACTAGCGGGTACAATGAGCAGTTCTTC	TRBD2	TRBV10-3	TRBJ2-1	-
CASSRRRAGDQETQYF	TGTGCCAGCAGCCGACGGCGAGCGGGGGACCAAGAGACCCAGTACTTC	TRBD2	TRBV14	TRBJ2-5	-
CAIRGGNPYNEQFF	TGTGCCATCAGGGGGGGGAATCCCTACAATGAGCAGTTCTTC	TRBD2	TRBV10-3	TRBJ2-1	-
CASSLADRVFYEQYF	TGTGCCAGCAGTTTAGCGGACAGGGTTTTTTACGAGCAGTACTTC	TRBD1	TRBV27	TRBJ2-7	-
CASGTSGRNEQYF	TGCGCCAGCGGGACTAGCGGGAGGAACGAGCAGTACTTC	TRBD2	TRBV5-1	TRBJ2-7	few
CSVAPGSRNEKLFF	TGCAGCGTTGCGCCCGGGTCCCGAAATGAAAAACTGTTTTTT	-	TRBV29-1	TRBJ1-4	-
CASSARTSGGFDEQYF	TGTGCCAGCAGCGCGCGGACTAGCGGGGGATTCGACGAGCAGTACTTC	TRBD2	TRBV7-2	TRBJ2-7	-
CASSRTSGRGTDTQYF	TGCGCCAGCAGCCGGACTAGCGGGAGGGGCACAGATACGCAGTATTTT	TRBD2	TRBV4-3	TRBJ2-3	-
CASSQGLAGDNEQFF	TGTGCCAGCAGTCAAGGACTAGCGGGGGACAATGAGCAGTTCTTC	TRBD2	TRBV6-5	TRBJ2-1	-
CAVKTGGNYEQYF	TGTGCCGTCAAGACAGGGGGGAATTACGAGCAGTACTTC	TRBD1	TRBV5-6	TRBJ2-7	-
CASSDTAPYGYTF	TGCGCCAGCAGTGATACAGCACCCTATGGCTACACCTTC	-	TRBV10-1	TRBJ1-2	once
CASSLSGVTYEQYF	TGTGCCAGCAGTTTGTCGGGTGTAACCTACGAGCAGTACTTC	-	TRBV28	TRBJ2-7	-
CASSEGTGGYNEQFF	TGTGCCAGCAGTGAAGGGACGGGGGGGTACAATGAGCAGTTCTTC	TRBD2	TRBV6-1	TRBJ2-1	-
CASSFRDSYEQYF	TGTGCCAGCAGCTTCAGGGATTCCTACGAGCAGTACTTC	-	TRBV7-9	TRBJ2-7	-
CARNRDNYGNTIYF	TGTGCCCGAAACCGGGACAACTATGGAAACACCATATATTTT	-	TRBV21-1	TRBJ1-3	-
CASSYSQGSYEQYF	TGTGCCAGCAGTTACTCACAGGGTTCCTACGAGCAGTACTTC	-	TRBV6-5	TRBJ2-7	-
CASSVGGVAGAPYNEQFF	TGTGCCAGCAGCGTAGGAGGAGTAGCGGGAGCCCCCTACAATGAGCAGTTCTTC	TRBD2	TRBV9	TRBJ2-1	-
CAISVRGTADSPLHF	TGTGCCATCAGCGTCCGGGGGACAGCAGATTCACCCCTCCACTTT	TRBD1	TRBV10-3	TRBJ1-6	few
CASSHFLNTEAFF	TGTGCCAGCAGCCACTTTTTGAACACTGAAGCTTTCTTT	-	TRBV7-3	TRBJ1-1	-
CASSLAGGQGMNGYTF	TGTGCCAGCAGCTTAGCGGGGGGACAGGGGATGAATGGCTACACCTTC	TRBD1	TRBV7-9	TRBJ1-2	-
CASSPVGARRYGYTF	TGTGCCAGCTCACCGGTGGGGGCGAGGCGATATGGCTACACCTTC	-	TRBV18	TRBJ1-2	-
CASSPGFPNTEAFF	TGTGCCAGCAGTCCAGGGTTCCCGAACACTGAAGCTTTCTTT	-	TRBV25-1	TRBJ1-1	once
CATSTGTSGGETQYF	TGTGCCACCAGCACCGGAACTAGCGGGGGGGAGACCCAGTACTTC	TRBD2	TRBV15	TRBJ2-5	-
CASSSAGGPGTGELFF	TGTGCCAGCAGTTCCGCCGGGGGGCCGGGGACCGGGGAGCTGTTTTTT	-	TRBV5-4	TRBJ2-2	-
CASSDSPAGGGDTQYF	TGTGCCAGCAGTGACTCTCCAGCGGGAGGGGGAGATACGCAGTATTTT	TRBD2	TRBV6-4	TRBJ2-3	-
CASSLGVGSEGYTF	TGTGCCAGCAGCTTGGGGGTCGGATCGGAGGGCTACACCTTC	-	TRBV5-8	TRBJ1-2	-
CASSPRTGTGGNTIYF	TGTGCCAGCAGCCCCCGGACAGGGACGGGTGGAAACACCATATATTTT	TRBD1	TRBV7-2	TRBJ1-3	-
CAWRGVGEKLFF	TGTGCCTGGAGGGGCGTAGGTGAAAAACTGTTTTTT	-	TRBV30	TRBJ1-4	-